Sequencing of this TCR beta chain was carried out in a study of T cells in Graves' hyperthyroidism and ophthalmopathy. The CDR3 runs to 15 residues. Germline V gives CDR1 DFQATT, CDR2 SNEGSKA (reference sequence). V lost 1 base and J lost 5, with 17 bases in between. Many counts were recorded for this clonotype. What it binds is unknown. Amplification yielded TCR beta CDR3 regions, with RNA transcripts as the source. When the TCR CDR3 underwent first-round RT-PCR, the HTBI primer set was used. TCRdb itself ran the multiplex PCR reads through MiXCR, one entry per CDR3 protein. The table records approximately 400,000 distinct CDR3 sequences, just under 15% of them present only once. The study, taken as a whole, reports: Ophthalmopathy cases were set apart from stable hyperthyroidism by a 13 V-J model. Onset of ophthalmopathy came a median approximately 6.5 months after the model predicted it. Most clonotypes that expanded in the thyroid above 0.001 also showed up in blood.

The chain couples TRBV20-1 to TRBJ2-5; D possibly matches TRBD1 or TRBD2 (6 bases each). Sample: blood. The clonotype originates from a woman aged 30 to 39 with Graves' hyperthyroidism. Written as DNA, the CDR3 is TGCAGTGCTAGAGGGGGAGGACAGTCGCTTGAGACCCAGTACTTC. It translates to CSARGGGQSLETQYF.